Listed below are T cell receptor beta chains from one sample, sequenced in a study of PD-L1 blockade in urothelial cancer. Measured with immunoSEQ multiplex PCR; TCRdb has only the in-frame clones, and not every one. Of about 79,000 clones detected, approximately 86% appear once; the ten largest clones hold roughly 7.3%. The sequencing used PBMCs, collected around atezolizumab (anti-PD-L1) treatment. These receptors were collected from a middle-aged man with urothelial cancer. Both conserved end residues are part of each CDR3. The D gene is left open where the match is weak. For some rows the clone size is stated as once, few or many, or as a class when expanded; others skip it.

j_gene	v_gene	abundance	d_gene	CDR3nt	CDR3aa
TRBJ2-6	TRBV28	-	-	TGTGCCAGCAGGATCCCGGGCTCTGGGGCCAACGTCCTGACTTTC	CASRIPGSGANVLTF
TRBJ1-5	TRBV14	once	-	TGTGCCAGCAGCCTCAGGATTGGGCAGCCCCAGCATTTT	CASSLRIGQPQHF
TRBJ2-2	TRBV9	-	TRBD1	TGTGCCAGCAGCGCCCGGCCGGGACAGGGGGATGCCGGGGAGCTGTTTTTT	CASSARPGQGDAGELFF
TRBJ1-2	TRBV27	few	-	TGTGCCAGCAGTCTATATAGAGATGCCTATGGCTACACCTTC	CASSLYRDAYGYTF
TRBJ2-1	TRBV27	once	TRBD1	TGTGCCAGCAGTTCGAGCAGGGGGAGCAGGAACAATGAGCAGTTCTTC	CASSSSRGSRNNEQFF
TRBJ2-5	TRBV7-2	-	TRBD2	TGTGCCAGCAGCTTATCCCCTAGCGGGGGCCCCAGGCAAGAGACCCAGTACTTC	CASSLSPSGGPRQETQYF
TRBJ1-1	TRBV7-2	-	TRBD1	TGTGCCAGCAGCCCACAGGGGCCGAGCACTGAAGCTTTCTTT	CASSPQGPSTEAFF
TRBJ2-3	TRBV18	-	TRBD2	TGTGCCAGCTCACCACAGGTCGCCGGGACTAGCGGCACAGATACGCAGTATTTT	CASSPQVAGTSGTDTQYF
TRBJ1-4	TRBV7-8	few	-	TGTGCCAGCAGCTTAGCGCCAGGTCAGGGCCGGGAAAAACTGTTTTTT	CASSLAPGQGREKLFF
TRBJ2-7	TRBV19	-	-	TGTGCCAGTAGTGCGGAGACAGGACCCTTCGAGCAGTACTTC	CASSAETGPFEQYF